This T cell receptor beta chain was documented in a study of metastatic and nonmetastatic thyroid tumors. Study as a whole: Repertoire data that came from the blood and tumor or nodule tissue of malignant and benign thyroid patients were compared. Study results and limitations: Reported TCR beta diversity, measured in blood and tumor, was significantly higher for malignant thyroid tumors than for benign nodules.

The CDR3 contains 13 residues. V was clipped by 3 bases and J by 4 bases, with 8 bases between them. Prior to thyroid surgery, none of the patients had received any treatment. This clone was detected many times. The antigen is undetermined. Through MiXCR, TCRdb re-clonotyped the PCR reads. The sample records about 59,000 clones, around 16% being singletons. The material sequenced was blood. The source of this sequence is a male donor with papillary thyroid cancer or a benign thyroid nodule (not recorded which). Some clones in this sample may be carry-over from other donors' samples. The genes are TRBV12-3 or TRBV12-4 and TRBJ2-3; no firm D call. CDR3 amino acids: CASSFNSADTQYF. Written as DNA, the CDR3 is TGTGCCAGCAGTTTCAATTCAGCAGATACGCAGTATTTT.